This passage covers 16 T cell receptor beta chains from one sample sequenced in a study of blood T cell repertoires in COVID-19. Repertoires were generated with immunoSEQ multiplex PCR, while TCRdb's copy carries only in-frame clones and drops some. The sample records 350,000 to 450,000 clones, around nine tenths being singletons. The sequenced sample consisted of PBMCs or T cells enriched from blood (not recorded which). Receptors originate from a woman younger than 30 who had been exposed to COVID-19.

This clone was picked up one time. V is TRBV4-3 and J is TRBJ1-3; D unclear. The length of the CDR3 is 17 residues. V lost 1 base and J lost 7, with 20 bases in between. Germline CDR1 is LGHNA and CDR2 is YSLEER. CDR3 amino acids: CASSQGTLVDSYNTIYF. The CDR3 DNA reads as TGCGCCAGCAGCCAAGGGACTTTGGTTGACTCGTACAACACCATATATTTT.

The V call is TRBV5-6, the J call TRBJ1-1; 7 positions agree with TRBD1. After removal of 3 bases from V and 0 bases from J, the junction contained 8 bases not matched to a gene. The CDR3 totals 16 residues. Looked up from germline, CDR1 is SGHDT and CDR2 is YYEEEE. CDR3 bases: TGTGCCAGCAGCTGGGGTTTAGGGGGCTTGAACACTGAAGCTTTCTTT. Protein: CASSWGLGGLNTEAFF.

The chain recombines TRBV25-1 with TRBJ2-3, with 7 bases identical to TRBD1. V gave up 6 bases and J gave up 2 bases; unmatched junction bases: 2. Germline V lookup: CDR1 MGHDK, CDR2 SYGVNS. The CDR3 has 13 amino acids. Here the CDR3 DNA reads TGTGCCAGCAGGGGACAGACCACAGATACGCAGTATTTT. It codes for CASRGQTTDTQYF.

The chain carries TRBV4-2 and TRBJ2-7, with 7 bases lining up with TRBD2. CDR1 is LGHNA, CDR2 YNFKEQ, per germline. The CDR3 runs 14 residues. The V gene end was trimmed by 4 bases and the J gene end by 1 base; junction bases not matched to a gene: 4. CDR3 sequence reads: CASSLPSGSYEQYF. CDR3 sequence (DNA): TGTGCCAGCAGCCTTCCTAGCGGATCCTACGAGCAGTACTTC.

This chain connects TRBV5-5 to TRBJ1-5; the match to TRBD1 covers 9 bases. CDR1 and CDR2 (germline): SGHKS, YYEKEE (reference sequence). The ends lost 4 bases at V and 5 bases at J; junction bases unmatched: 4. This CDR3 is built from 14 residues. The CDR3 nucleotides read TGTGCCAGCAGCCAGGGACAGGGACATCAGCCCCAGCATTTT. It codes for CASSQGQGHQPQHF.

This clone has a handful of counts. V is TRBV7-3 and J is TRBJ1-1, with no clear D. Trimming cost V 4 bases and J 7 bases, with 10 bases left between them. Germline V gives CDR1 SGHTA, CDR2 FQGTGA. CDR3 size: 12 residues. CDR3 coding DNA: TGTGCCAGCAGCTCCACCTCAGGTGAAGCTTTCTTT. Its translation: CASSSTSGEAFF.

The J gene is TRBJ2-7, the V gene TRBV2; tentatively, D is TRBD1 (6 bases). The CDR3 has 16 residues. Germline CDR1 reads SNHLY; CDR2 reads FYNNEI. The V gene lost 3 bases and the J gene lost 4 bases, with 19 bases spanning the gap. The CDR3 DNA is TGTGCCAGCAGTGAGAGGGGGTGGTCCAGACAGTACGAGCAGTACTTC. It yields the protein CASSERGWSRQYEQYF.

The V call is TRBV30, the J call TRBJ2-7; 10 bases are shared with TRBD1. Germline loops: CDR1 GTSNPN, CDR2 SVGIG (reference sequence). The CDR3 extends over 13 amino acids. V shed 6 bases, J shed 2 bases, and the junction held 4 bases outside the gene matches. The CDR3 DNA follows: TGTGCCTGTACCGGGACAGGGGCCTACGAGCAGTACTTC. It specifies CACTGTGAYEQYF.

This chain uses TRBV19 with TRBJ1-1, with a possible D match to TRBD1 (5 bases). Germline V gene lookup returns CDR1 LNHDA and CDR2 SQIVND (reference sequence). The germline V and J ends were trimmed by 7 bases and 3 bases, with 9 bases remaining between them. The CDR3 has 12 residues. CDR3 nucleotide sequence: TGTGCCAGTATGAAGGGGTACACTGAAGCTTTCTTT. Its protein is CASMKGYTEAFF.

The chain links TRBV13 to TRBJ2-3; TRBD2 matches 11 bases. Trimming took 4 bases from V and 0 from J; bases not matched to a gene: 9. CDR1 is PRHDT, CDR2 FYEKMQ, per germline (reference sequence). The CDR3 runs 18 residues. The CDR3 coding sequence is TGTGCCAGCAGCTCCCTACCTGGACTAGCGGGTAGCACAGATACGCAGTATTTT. Translated, it gives CASSSLPGLAGSTDTQYF.

J is TRBJ2-3 and V is TRBV24-1; TRBD1 matches at 7 bases. The CDR3 consists of 17 residues. CDR1 is KGHDR, CDR2 SFDVKD, per germline. V lost 0 bases to trimming and J lost 1 base; unmatched junction nucleotides: 6. As DNA, the CDR3 is TGTGCCACCAGTGATTTGCCCGTGACAGGGTGCACAGATACGCAGTATTTT. This sequence encodes CATSDLPVTGCTDTQYF.

This chain connects TRBV3-1 (or the pseudogene TRBV3-2) to TRBJ1-6; 7 bases agree with TRBD1. There are 15 residues in the CDR3. V dropped 4 bases and J dropped 7; count of bases not matched to a gene: 7. Germline V CDR1 and CDR2: LGHDT, YNNKEL (reference sequence). The CDR3 spells CASSPGQAINSPLHF. The CDR3 DNA is TGTGCCAGCAGCCCCGGACAGGCTATCAATTCACCCCTCCACTTT.

The rearrangement joins TRBV30 to TRBJ1-3, with 9 bases matching TRBD1. Trimming took 4 bases from V and 1 from J; bases not matched to a gene: 2. There are 14 residues in the CDR3. Germline V gene lookup returns CDR1 GTSNPN and CDR2 SVGIG (reference sequence). This CDR3 is CAWKGQGSGNTIYF. CDR3 bases: TGTGCCTGGAAGGGACAGGGATCTGGAAACACCATATATTTT. Complete variable domain (other parts from reference TRBV30 and TRBJ1-3): SQTIHQWPATLVQPVGSPLSLECTVEGTSNPNLYWYRQAAGRGLQLLFYSVGIGQISSEVPQNLSASRPQDRQFILSSKKLLLSDSGFYLCAWKGQGSGNTIYFGEGSWLTVV.

The rearrangement uses TRBV12-5 and TRBJ1-1, with D possibly matching TRBD1 (5 bases). Germline CDR1 LGHNT, CDR2 FRNRAP. This CDR3 contains 12 residues. The ends were cut back, 0 bases at V and 6 bases at J, with 5 bases in the middle. CDR3 in amino acids: CASGLVGAEAFF. In nucleotides, the CDR3 is TGTGCTAGTGGTTTGGTAGGGGCTGAAGCTTTCTTT.

J is TRBJ2-2 and V is TRBV12-3 or TRBV12-4; no reliable D call. CDR3 size: 12 residues. Trimming shortened V by 10 bases and J by 1 base, and 7 bases separated the two germline ends. The CDR3 sequence is CATYKNTGELFF. The CDR3 nucleotides read TGTGCCACCTATAAGAACACCGGGGAGCTGTTTTTT.

The chain links TRBV4-3 to TRBJ1-1; 9 bases are a match to TRBD1. The CDR3 loop spans 15 amino acids. In germline, CDR1 is LGHNA, CDR2 YSLEER. Trimming cost V 1 base and J 11 bases; bases outside gene matches: 11. The CDR3 DNA is TGCGCCAGCAGCCAAGGAGGACAGGGGAGCTGGGCCGCTTTCTTT. Residues: CASSQGGQGSWAAFF.